A single sample is the source of the 25 T cell receptor beta chains below, sequenced in a study of T-cell reconstitution after alpha-beta-depleted transplantation in children. Unique molecular identifiers were incorporated into the prepared TCRbeta library. TCRdb used MiXCR to reprocess the PCR reads, holding one entry per CDR3 protein. Found here are 600,000 to 700,000 distinct CDR3 sequences, around 13% of them singletons; the top ten hold 0.65% to 0.9%. This specimen was PBMCs, taken before TCRalphabeta/CD19-depleted stem cell transplant. The receptors were gathered from a girl aged 2 to 10 with congenital amegakaryocytic thrombocytopenia, due to receive a stem cell transplant.

This clonotype has just a few counts. The chain carries TRBV5-1 and TRBJ2-1; 11 nucleotides agree with TRBD2. This CDR3 spans 17 amino acids. Unmatched junction bases numbered 8, after V lost 0 bases and J lost 6 bases. The germline V gene encodes CDR1 SGHRS and CDR2 YFSETQ. CDR3 sequence (DNA): TGCGCCAGCAGCTTGGGGCTAGCGGGAGGCCCGGTCAATGAGCAGTTCTTC. This sequence encodes CASSLGLAGGPVNEQFF.

Ten or more counts support this clonotype. V gene TRBV29-1 combines with J gene TRBJ2-3; weak D call: TRBD2 (6 bases). The CDR3 has 15 residues. Deletions cut 8 bases from V and 5 bases from J, with 23 bases between. Germline CDR1 and CDR2: SQVTM and ANQGSEA. CDR3 DNA sequence: TGCAGCACCCCAGGCCCGGGACTTGGGGTAGATACGCAGTATTTT. Protein product: CSTPGPGLGVDTQYF.

This clonotype occurred a few times. CDR3 loop: CASSLEQGLPLGGRYYEQYF. The DNA of the CDR3 is TGCGCCAGCAGCTTGGAACAGGGGCTCCCTCTCGGCGGGAGATACTACGAGCAGTACTTC. The rearrangement links TRBV5-1 to TRBJ2-7; the D gene could be TRBD1 or TRBD2 (7 bases each). The CDR3 runs to 20 residues. Germline V gene data show CDR1 as SGHRS and CDR2 as YFSETQ. V was cut by 0 bases and J by 3 bases, with 28 bases left in between. The full variable domain, rest sourced from reference TRBV5-1 and TRBJ2-7, is KAGVTQTPRYLIKTRGQQVTLSCSPISGHRSVSWYQQTPGQGLQFLFEYFSETQRNKGNFPGRFSGRQFSNSRSEMNVSTLELGDSALYLCASSLEQGLPLGGRYYEQYFGPGTRLTVT.

A few counts support this clonotype. This sequence joins TRBV12-3 or TRBV12-4 and TRBJ2-5; weak D call: TRBD1 (6 bases). The CDR3 is 13 residues long. V lost 10 bases to trimming and J lost 5 bases, with 17 bases between them. CDR3 nucleotides: TGTGCCACCCGAACAGGGCTAGAGGAGACCCAGTACTTC. Protein: CATRTGLEETQYF.

The chain is built from TRBV7-6 and TRBJ1-1; D is undetermined. The length of the CDR3 is 13 residues. In germline, CDR1 is SGHVS, CDR2 FNYEAQ. Deletions cut 5 bases from V and 4 bases from J, with 11 bases between. The CDR3: CASSQTEGTEAFF. The CDR3 region has the DNA TGTGCCAGCAGCCAAACAGAGGGCACTGAAGCTTTCTTT.

As to this clonotype: One junction end does not reproduce the germline sequence, and a read error may be involved. The rearrangement uses TRBV7-9 and TRBJ1-2, with D unclear. Germline CDR1 is SEHNR and CDR2 is FQNEAQ (reference sequence). This CDR3 contains 14 residues. CDR3 in DNA: TGTGCCAGCACCTTAGGAGGAGGGTGGAGAGGCTACACCTTC. Translation gives CASTLGGGWRGYTF.

This rearrangement joins TRBV11-2 to TRBJ2-1, with D perhaps TRBD2 (6 bases). Trimming shortened V by 6 bases and J by 10 bases, and 22 bases separated the two germline ends. The CDR3 has 15 residues. Germline V lookup: CDR1 SGHAT, CDR2 FQNNGV. DNA of the CDR3: TGTGCCAGCAGACCTACCGGGACCTCCGGGGGAGAGCAGTTCTTC. It is translated as CASRPTGTSGGEQFF. The entire variable domain, with the rest obtained from reference TRBV11-2 and TRBJ2-1, is as follows: EAGVAQSPRYKIIEKRQSVAFWCNPISGHATLYWYQQILGQGPKLLIQFQNNGVVDDSQLPKDRFSAERLKGVDSTLKIQPAKLEDSAVYLCASRPTGTSGGEQFFGPGTRLTVL.

The sample holds many counts of this clonotype. The V gene is TRBV5-1, the J gene TRBJ2-1; 8 nucleotides align to TRBD2. Per germline, CDR1 SGHRS and CDR2 YFSETQ. The ends lost 2 bases at V and 1 base at J; junction bases unmatched: 11. The CDR3 is made up of 18 amino acids. CDR3: CASSFLAGLRVSYNEQFF. The CDR3 region has the DNA TGCGCCAGCAGCTTCCTAGCGGGCCTACGCGTTTCCTACAATGAGCAGTTCTTC.

The chain couples TRBV6-4 to TRBJ2-7; TRBD2 aligns across 14 bases. With V trimmed by 2 bases and J by 2 bases, 14 bases remained unmatched. Germline V gives CDR1 MRHNA, CDR2 SNTAGT. The CDR3 length is 20 residues. The CDR3 coding sequence is TGTGCCAGCAGTGACAGGGAAGGTTGGACTAGCGGGAGGAGGACCTACGAGCAGTACTTC. Encoded protein: CASSDREGWTSGRRTYEQYF.

The rearrangement uses TRBV12-3 or TRBV12-4 and TRBJ2-1; the D call may be TRBD1 or TRBD2 (5 bases each). The V end lost 7 bases, the J end lost 5 bases, and 15 bases lay between the germline ends. The CDR3 totals 14 residues. The CDR3 loop reads CASTLGRADNEQFF. The CDR3 region has the DNA TGTGCCAGCACCTTGGGGCGGGCCGACAATGAGCAGTTCTTC.

This clonotype appeared many times. This chain connects TRBV5-1 to TRBJ2-7, with a tentative D call TRBD2 (5 bases). V lost 0 bases and J 0 bases, leaving 10 bases between the germline ends. CDR1 and CDR2 (germline): SGHRS, YFSETQ. CDR3 size: 15 residues. CDR3 sequence reads: CASSLEDSVSYEQYF. Written as DNA, the CDR3 is TGCGCCAGCAGCTTGGAGGACTCGGTCTCCTACGAGCAGTACTTC.

This clonotype was counted many times. The chain couples TRBV5-1 to TRBJ1-5; D gene uncertain. The CDR3 is 13 residues long. V was trimmed by 0 bases and J by 6 bases, leaving 7 bases between them. Per the germline V gene, CDR1 is SGHRS and CDR2 is YFSETQ. The CDR3 DNA follows: TGCGCCAGCAGCTTGGCCGAGGGTCAGCCCCAGCATTTT. Translated: CASSLAEGQPQHF.

A remark on this clonotype: One base away lies a much larger clone, so this may be a sequencing read error. The chain recombines TRBV20-1 with TRBJ1-1, with no clear D. Per germline, CDR1 DFQATT and CDR2 SNEGSKA (reference sequence). The CDR3 totals 13 residues. The CDR3 DNA sequence: TGCAGTGCCCCTACCGGGGAGAACACTGGAGCTTTCTTT. Translation: CSAPTGENTGAFF.

This clonotype has a handful of counts. A read error may explain this, as a much larger clone is one base away. The rearrangement joins TRBV5-1 to TRBJ2-1; 11 bases match TRBD2. Looked up from germline, CDR1 is SGHRS and CDR2 is YFSETQ. The junction had 2 bases not matched to a gene; V was cut back by 0 bases and J by 6 bases. The CDR3 sequence is 15 residues long. The CDR3 protein is CASSLGLAGFNEQFF. CDR3 nucleotide sequence: TGCGCCAGCAGCTTGGGACTAGCGGGGTTCAATGAGCAGTTCTTC.

This clonotype was observed many times. The chain carries TRBV20-1 and TRBJ1-1, with D tentatively TRBD1 (5 bases). Per the germline V gene, CDR1 is DFQATT and CDR2 is SNEGSKA (reference sequence). The ends were cut back, 4 bases at V and 11 bases at J, with 23 bases in the middle. This CDR3 is 14 amino acids long. CDR3 bases: TGCAGTGCTAATCCCCCGGGGCAGGTAGAAACCGCTTTCTTT. The encoded protein is CSANPPGQVETAFF.

This chain links TRBV7-9 with TRBJ2-5; D remains unclear. V was trimmed by 4 bases and J by 1 base, leaving 10 bases between them. The CDR3 totals 14 residues. Germline assignment: CDR1 SEHNR and CDR2 FQNEAQ (reference sequence). CDR3 bases: TGTGCCAGCAGCTCGTTACTGGCCCAAGAGACCCAGTACTTC. It yields the protein CASSSLLAQETQYF.

The V gene is TRBV5-1, the J gene TRBJ1-3, with D unresolved. The CDR3 consists of 16 residues. Germline assignment: CDR1 SGHRS and CDR2 YFSETQ. V dropped 4 bases and J dropped 2 bases, with 16 bases sitting between them. The CDR3 reads CASSGTVGFPGNTIYF. CDR3 nucleotides: TGCGCCAGCAGCGGCACGGTGGGGTTTCCTGGAAACACCATATATTTT. The variable domain in full, completed from reference TRBV5-1 and TRBJ1-3, reads KAGVTQTPRYLIKTRGQQVTLSCSPISGHRSVSWYQQTPGQGLQFLFEYFSETQRNKGNFPGRFSGRQFSNSRSEMNVSTLELGDSALYLCASSGTVGFPGNTIYFGEGSWLTVV.

The table lists this clonotype with many counts. The rearrangement links TRBV5-1 to TRBJ2-1; a weak D match, TRBD1 (6 bases). Germline assignment: CDR1 SGHRS and CDR2 YFSETQ. This CDR3 comprises 14 residues. Trimming pared 6 bases from V and 5 bases from J, leaving 15 bases between. Written as DNA, the CDR3 is TGCGCCAGCACCCCCAGGGGTCGGCACAATGAGCAGTTCTTC. It yields the protein CASTPRGRHNEQFF.

This clonotype has ten or more counts. V gene TRBV20-1 combines with J gene TRBJ2-7, with 8 nucleotides matching TRBD2. This CDR3 has 17 amino acids. Trimming at V came to 0 bases and at J to 0 bases, leaving 10 bases not matched to a gene. Germline-derived CDR1 and CDR2 are DFQATT and SNEGSKA (reference sequence). CDR3 coding DNA: TGCAGTGCTAGAGATGGGTTGTCTAGCGGGCGCTCCTACGAGCAGTACTTC. It is translated as CSARDGLSSGRSYEQYF.

This clonotype came up many times. The genes are TRBV3-1 and TRBJ2-1, with 12 bases that match TRBD2. Germline CDR1 reads LGHDT; CDR2 reads YNNKEL (reference sequence). This CDR3 has 16 residues. Germline trimming cut 6 bases from V and 4 bases from J; bases unmatched to any gene: 7. The CDR3 region has the DNA TGTGCCAGCAGAACAGGACTAGCGGGATCTTACAATGAGCAGTTCTTC. Translated: CASRTGLAGSYNEQFF.

The rearrangement joins TRBV29-1 to TRBJ2-5; D possibly corresponds to TRBD1 (6 bases). This CDR3 spans 14 amino acids. Trimming stripped 1 base from V and 3 bases from J, with 12 bases between. CDR1 is SQVTM and CDR2 is ANQGSEA in the germline V gene. CDR3 amino acids: CSVEVGGGEETQYF. The CDR3 DNA reads TGCAGCGTTGAAGTTGGGGGCGGCGAAGAGACCCAGTACTTC.

This clonotype was observed a handful of times. For the CDR3, the DNA is TGCGCCAGCAGCTTGGATTGGCCGAGGGCTTTCTTT. This translates into CASSLDWPRAFF. The genes are TRBV5-1 and TRBJ1-1; D is undetermined. The CDR3 runs 12 residues. With 0 bases removed from V and 11 bases from J, the gap between germline ends came to 11 bases. Germline CDR1 SGHRS, CDR2 YFSETQ.

This clonotype was detected only a few times. The chain joins TRBV5-5 to TRBJ2-2; weak D call: TRBD2 (6 bases). The germline V gene encodes CDR1 SGHKS and CDR2 YYEKEE (reference sequence). The CDR3 runs 15 residues. V was pared by 5 bases and J by 4 bases, with 15 bases between. CDR3 coding DNA: TGTGCCAGCAGACTGCGGGAAGATTTCACCGGGGAGCTGTTTTTT. This translates into CASRLREDFTGELFF. The full variable domain, with the rest looked up from reference TRBV5-5 and TRBJ2-2, is DAGVTQSPTHLIKTRGQQVTLRCSPISGHKSVSWYQQVLGQGPQFIFQYYEKEERGRGNFPDRFSARQFPNYSSELNVNALLLGDSALYLCASRLREDFTGELFFGEGSRLTVL.

This clonotype showed up just once. This could be a read error, since a much larger clone is one nucleotide away. The rearrangement links TRBV7-8 to TRBJ1-5, with a weak D call TRBD1 (6 bases). CDR3 length: 15 residues. Looked up from germline, CDR1 is SGHVS and CDR2 is FQNEAQ. In DNA form, the CDR3 reads TGTGTCAGCACCCGGGACACCCAAAGCAATCAGCCCCAGCATTTT. It translates to CVSTRDTQSNQPQHF.

The chain carries TRBV29-1 and TRBJ2-1; 8 bases map to TRBD1. The CDR3 covers 13 residues. CDR1 is SQVTM and CDR2 is ANQGSEA in the germline V gene. Germline trimming cut 1 base from V and 8 bases from J; bases unmatched to any gene: 4. The CDR3 region has the DNA TGCAGCGTTGAAGGCAGGGGGCCCGATGAGCAGTTCTTC. Its protein is CSVEGRGPDEQFF.